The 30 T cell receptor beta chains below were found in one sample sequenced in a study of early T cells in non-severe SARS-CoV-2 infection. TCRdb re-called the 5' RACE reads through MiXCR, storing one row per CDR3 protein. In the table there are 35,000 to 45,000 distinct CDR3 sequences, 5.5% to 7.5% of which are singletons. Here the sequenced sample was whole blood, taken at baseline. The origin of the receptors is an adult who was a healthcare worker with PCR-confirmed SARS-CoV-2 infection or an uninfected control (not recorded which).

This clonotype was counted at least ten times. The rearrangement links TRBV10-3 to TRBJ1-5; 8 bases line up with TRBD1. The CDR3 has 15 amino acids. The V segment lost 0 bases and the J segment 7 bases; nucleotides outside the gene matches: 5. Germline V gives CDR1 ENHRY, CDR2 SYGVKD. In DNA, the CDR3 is TGTGCCATCAGTGAGTCGGACAGGGCTGGCCAGCCCCAGCATTTT. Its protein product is CAISESDRAGQPQHF.

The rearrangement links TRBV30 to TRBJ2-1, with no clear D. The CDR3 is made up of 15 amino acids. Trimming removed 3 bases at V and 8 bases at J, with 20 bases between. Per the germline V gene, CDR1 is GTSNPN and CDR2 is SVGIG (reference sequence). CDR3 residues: CAWRSEVRISDEQFF. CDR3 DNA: TGTGCCTGGAGAAGCGAAGTGAGAATTTCGGATGAGCAGTTCTTC.

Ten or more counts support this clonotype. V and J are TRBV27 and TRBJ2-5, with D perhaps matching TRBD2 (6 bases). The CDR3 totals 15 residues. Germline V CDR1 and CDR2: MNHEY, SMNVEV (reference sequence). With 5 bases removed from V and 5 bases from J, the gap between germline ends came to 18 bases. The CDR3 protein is CASSLTPDGGETQYF. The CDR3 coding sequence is TGTGCCAGCAGTCTTACCCCGGATGGGGGGGAGACCCAGTACTTC.

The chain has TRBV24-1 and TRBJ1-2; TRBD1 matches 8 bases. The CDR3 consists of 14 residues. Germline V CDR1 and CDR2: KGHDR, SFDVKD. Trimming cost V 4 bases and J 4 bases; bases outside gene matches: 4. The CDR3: CATSDSGQGYGYTF. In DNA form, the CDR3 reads TGTGCCACCAGTGACAGTGGACAGGGCTATGGCTACACCTTC.

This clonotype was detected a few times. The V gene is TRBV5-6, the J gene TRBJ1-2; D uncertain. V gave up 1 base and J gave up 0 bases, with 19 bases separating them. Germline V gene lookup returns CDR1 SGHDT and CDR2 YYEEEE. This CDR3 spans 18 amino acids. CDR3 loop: CASSLLRYHFTTNYGYTF. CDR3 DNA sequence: TGTGCCAGCAGCTTGTTACGGTATCACTTCACAACTAACTATGGCTACACCTTC. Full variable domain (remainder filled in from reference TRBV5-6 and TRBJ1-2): DAGVTQSPTHLIKTRGQQVTLRCSPKSGHDTVSWYQQALGQGPQFIFQYYEEEERQRGNFPDRFSGHQFPNYSSELNVNALLLGDSALYLCASSLLRYHFTTNYGYTFGSGTRLTVV.

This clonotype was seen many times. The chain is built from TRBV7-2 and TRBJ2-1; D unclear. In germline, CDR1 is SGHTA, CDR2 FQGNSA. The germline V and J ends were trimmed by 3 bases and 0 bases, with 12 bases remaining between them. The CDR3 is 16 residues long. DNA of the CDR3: TGTGCCAGCAGCTTGGATGGCGGTAGCTCCTACAATGAGCAGTTCTTC. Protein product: CASSLDGGSSYNEQFF. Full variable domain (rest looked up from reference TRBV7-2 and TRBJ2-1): GAGVSQSPSNKVTEKGKDVELRCDPISGHTALYWYRQSLGQGLEFLIYFQGNSAPDKSGLPSDRFSAERTGGSVSTLTIQRTQQEDSAVYLCASSLDGGSSYNEQFFGPGTRLTVL.

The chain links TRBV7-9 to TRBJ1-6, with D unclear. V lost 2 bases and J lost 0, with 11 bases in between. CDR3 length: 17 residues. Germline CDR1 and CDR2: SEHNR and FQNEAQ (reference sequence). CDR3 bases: TGTGCCAGCAGCTTATTGCCAGGCGGCTCCTATAATTCACCCCTCCACTTT. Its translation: CASSLLPGGSYNSPLHF. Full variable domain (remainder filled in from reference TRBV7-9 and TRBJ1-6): DTGVSQNPRHKITKRGQNVTFRCDPISEHNRLYWYRQTLGQGPEFLTYFQNEAQLEKSRLLSDRFSAERPKGSFSTLEIQRTEQGDSAMYLCASSLLPGGSYNSPLHFGNGTRLTVT.

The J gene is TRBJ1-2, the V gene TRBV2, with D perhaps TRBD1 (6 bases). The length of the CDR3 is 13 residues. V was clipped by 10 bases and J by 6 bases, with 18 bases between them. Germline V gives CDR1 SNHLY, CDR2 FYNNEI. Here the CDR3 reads CATTRGDQHGYTF. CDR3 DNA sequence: TGTGCCACCACGAGGGGGGATCAACATGGCTACACCTTC.

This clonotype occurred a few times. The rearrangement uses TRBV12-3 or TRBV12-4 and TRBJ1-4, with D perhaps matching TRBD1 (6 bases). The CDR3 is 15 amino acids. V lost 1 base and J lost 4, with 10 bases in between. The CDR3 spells CASSLGWTVNEKLFF. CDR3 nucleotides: TGTGCCAGCAGTTTAGGTTGGACAGTTAATGAAAAACTGTTTTTT.

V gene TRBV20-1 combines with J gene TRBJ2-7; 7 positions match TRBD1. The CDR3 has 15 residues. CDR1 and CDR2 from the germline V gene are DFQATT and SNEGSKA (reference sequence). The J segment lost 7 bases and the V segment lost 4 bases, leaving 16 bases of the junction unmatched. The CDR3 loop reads CSAISLDRWAGEQYF. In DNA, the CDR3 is TGCAGTGCTATATCGTTGGACAGGTGGGCCGGGGAGCAGTACTTC.

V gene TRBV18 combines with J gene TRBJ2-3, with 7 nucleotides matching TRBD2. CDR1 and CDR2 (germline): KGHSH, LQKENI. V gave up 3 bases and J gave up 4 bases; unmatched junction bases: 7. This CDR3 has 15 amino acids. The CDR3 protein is CASSPATSRSDTQYF. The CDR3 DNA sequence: TGTGCCAGCTCACCCGCGACTAGCAGATCAGATACGCAGTATTTT.

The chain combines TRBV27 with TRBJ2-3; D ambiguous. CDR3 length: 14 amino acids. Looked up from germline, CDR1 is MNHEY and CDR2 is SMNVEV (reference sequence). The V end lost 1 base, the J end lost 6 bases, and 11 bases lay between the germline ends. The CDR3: CASSLYFGYDTQYF. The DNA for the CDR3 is TGTGCCAGCAGTTTATATTTTGGCTACGATACGCAGTATTTT.

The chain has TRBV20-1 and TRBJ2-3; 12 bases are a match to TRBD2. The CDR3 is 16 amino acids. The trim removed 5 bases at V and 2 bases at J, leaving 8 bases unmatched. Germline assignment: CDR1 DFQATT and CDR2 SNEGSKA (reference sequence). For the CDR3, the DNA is TGCAGTGCTCCCCCCCGGACTAGCGGGGACACAGATACGCAGTATTTT. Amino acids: CSAPPRTSGDTDTQYF.

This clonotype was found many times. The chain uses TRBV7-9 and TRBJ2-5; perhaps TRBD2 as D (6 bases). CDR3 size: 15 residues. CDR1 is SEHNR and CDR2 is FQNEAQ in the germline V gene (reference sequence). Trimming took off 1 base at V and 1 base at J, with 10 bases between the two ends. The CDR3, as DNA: TGTGCCAGCAGCTTAGGGGACTCCACCCAAGAGACCCAGTACTTC. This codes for CASSLGDSTQETQYF.

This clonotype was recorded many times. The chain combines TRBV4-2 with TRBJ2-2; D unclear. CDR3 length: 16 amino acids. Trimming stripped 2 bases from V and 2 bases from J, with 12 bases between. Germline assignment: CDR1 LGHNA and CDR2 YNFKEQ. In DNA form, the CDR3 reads TGTGCCAGCAGCCAACTCACCCGTGGTAACACCGGGGAGCTGTTTTTT. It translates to CASSQLTRGNTGELFF.

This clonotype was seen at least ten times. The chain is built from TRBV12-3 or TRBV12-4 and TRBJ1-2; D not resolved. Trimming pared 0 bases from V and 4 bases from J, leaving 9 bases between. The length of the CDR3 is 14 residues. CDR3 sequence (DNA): TGTGCCAGCAGTTTAGCCGCAGGCCGCTATGGCTACACCTTC. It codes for CASSLAAGRYGYTF.

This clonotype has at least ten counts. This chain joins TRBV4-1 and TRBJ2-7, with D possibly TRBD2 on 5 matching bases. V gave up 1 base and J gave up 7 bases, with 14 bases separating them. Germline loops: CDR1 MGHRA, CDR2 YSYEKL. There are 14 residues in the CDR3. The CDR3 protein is CASSQVGRRGEQYF. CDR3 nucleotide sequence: TGCGCCAGCAGCCAAGTAGGGCGGAGAGGGGAGCAGTACTTC.

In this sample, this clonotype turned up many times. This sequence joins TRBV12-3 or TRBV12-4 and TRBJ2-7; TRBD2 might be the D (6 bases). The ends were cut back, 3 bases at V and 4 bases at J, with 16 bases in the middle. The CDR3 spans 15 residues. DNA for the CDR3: TGTGCCAGCAGTTTTTACGGGAGTAGCAAATACGAGCAGTACTTC. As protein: CASSFYGSSKYEQYF.

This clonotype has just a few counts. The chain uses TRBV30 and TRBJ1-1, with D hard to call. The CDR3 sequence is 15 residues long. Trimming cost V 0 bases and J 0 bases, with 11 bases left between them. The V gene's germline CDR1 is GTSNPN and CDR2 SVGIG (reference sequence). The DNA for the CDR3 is TGTGCCTGGAGTGTCCTCGTTAATATGAACACTGAAGCTTTCTTT. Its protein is CAWSVLVNMNTEAFF.

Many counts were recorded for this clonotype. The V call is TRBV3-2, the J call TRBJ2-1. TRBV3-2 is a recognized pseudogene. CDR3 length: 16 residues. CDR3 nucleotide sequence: TGTGCCAGCAGCCAAGACCGCGGACCCAATCTCAATGAGCAGTTCTTC. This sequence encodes CASSQDRGPNLNEQFF.

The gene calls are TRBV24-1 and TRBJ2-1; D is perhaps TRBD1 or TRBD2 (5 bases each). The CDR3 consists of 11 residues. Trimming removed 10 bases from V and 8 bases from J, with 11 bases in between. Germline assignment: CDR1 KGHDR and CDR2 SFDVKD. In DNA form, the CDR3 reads TGTGCCACTTCTGGGGGAGATGAGCAGTTCTTC. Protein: CATSGGDEQFF.

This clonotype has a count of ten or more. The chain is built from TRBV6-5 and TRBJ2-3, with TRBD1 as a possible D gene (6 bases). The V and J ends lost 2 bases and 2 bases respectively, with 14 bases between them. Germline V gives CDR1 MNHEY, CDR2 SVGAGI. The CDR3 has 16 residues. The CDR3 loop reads CASSYGTRSDTDTQYF. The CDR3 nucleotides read TGTGCCAGCAGTTACGGGACAAGATCAGACACAGATACGCAGTATTTT.

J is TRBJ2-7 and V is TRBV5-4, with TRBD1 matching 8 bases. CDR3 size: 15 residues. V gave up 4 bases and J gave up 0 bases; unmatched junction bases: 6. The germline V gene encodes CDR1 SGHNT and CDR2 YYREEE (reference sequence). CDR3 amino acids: CASSPGTGSSYEQYF. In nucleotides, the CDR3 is TGTGCCAGCAGCCCCGGGACAGGTAGCTCCTACGAGCAGTACTTC.

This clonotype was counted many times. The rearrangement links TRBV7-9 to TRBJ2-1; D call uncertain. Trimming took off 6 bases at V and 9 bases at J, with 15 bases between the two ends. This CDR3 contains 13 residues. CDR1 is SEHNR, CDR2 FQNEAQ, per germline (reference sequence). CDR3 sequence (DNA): TGTGCCAGCAGACCAGATGGCGTGATTGAGCAGTTCTTC. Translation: CASRPDGVIEQFF.

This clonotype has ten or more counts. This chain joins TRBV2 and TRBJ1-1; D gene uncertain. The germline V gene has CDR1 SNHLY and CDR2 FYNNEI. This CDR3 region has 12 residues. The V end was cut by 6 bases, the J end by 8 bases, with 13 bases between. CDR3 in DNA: TGTGCCAGCAGGAGTGGAGGAGGGGAAGCTTTCTTT. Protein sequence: CASRSGGGEAFF.

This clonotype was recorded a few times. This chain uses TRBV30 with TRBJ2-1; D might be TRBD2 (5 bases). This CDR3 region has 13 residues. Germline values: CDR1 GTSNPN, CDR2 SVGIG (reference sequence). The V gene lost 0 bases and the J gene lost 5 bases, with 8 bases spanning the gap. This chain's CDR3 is CAWSVLEDNEQFF. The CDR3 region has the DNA TGTGCCTGGAGTGTACTAGAGGACAATGAGCAGTTCTTC.

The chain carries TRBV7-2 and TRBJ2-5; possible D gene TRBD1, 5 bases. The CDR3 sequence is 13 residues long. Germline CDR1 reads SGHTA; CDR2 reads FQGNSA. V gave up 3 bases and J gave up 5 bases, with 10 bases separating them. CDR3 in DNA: TGTGCCAGCAGCTTCCCAGGGATCGAGACCCAGTACTTC. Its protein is CASSFPGIETQYF.

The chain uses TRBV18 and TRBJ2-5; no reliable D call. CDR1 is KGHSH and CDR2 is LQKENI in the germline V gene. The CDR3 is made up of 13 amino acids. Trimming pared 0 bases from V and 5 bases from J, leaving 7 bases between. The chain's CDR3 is CASSPPTYETQYF. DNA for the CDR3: TGTGCCAGCTCACCACCCACGTACGAGACCCAGTACTTC.

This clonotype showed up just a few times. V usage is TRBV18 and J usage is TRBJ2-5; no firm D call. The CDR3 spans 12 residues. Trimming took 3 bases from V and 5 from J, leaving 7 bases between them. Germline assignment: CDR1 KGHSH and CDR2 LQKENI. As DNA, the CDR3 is TGTGCCAGCTCACCGCGCAGCGAGACCCAGTACTTC. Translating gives CASSPRSETQYF.

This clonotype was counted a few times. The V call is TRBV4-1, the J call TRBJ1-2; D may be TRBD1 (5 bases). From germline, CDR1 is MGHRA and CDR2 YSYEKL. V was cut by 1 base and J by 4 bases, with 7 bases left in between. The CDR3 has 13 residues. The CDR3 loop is CASSQVDSYGYTF. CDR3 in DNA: TGCGCCAGCAGCCAAGTCGACAGCTATGGCTACACCTTC.